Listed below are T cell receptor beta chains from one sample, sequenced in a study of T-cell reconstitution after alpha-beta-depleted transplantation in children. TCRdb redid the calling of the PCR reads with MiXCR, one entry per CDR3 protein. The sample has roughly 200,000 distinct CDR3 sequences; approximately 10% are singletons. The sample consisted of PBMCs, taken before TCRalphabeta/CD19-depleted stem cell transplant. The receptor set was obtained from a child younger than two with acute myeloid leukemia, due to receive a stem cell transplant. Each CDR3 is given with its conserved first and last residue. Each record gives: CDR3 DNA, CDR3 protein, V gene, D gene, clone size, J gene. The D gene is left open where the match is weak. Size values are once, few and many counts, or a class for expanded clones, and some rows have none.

TGCGCCAGCAGCTTTTCCGTGGGGACAGGGTTTGAGACCCAGTACTTC	CASSFSVGTGFETQYF	TRBV5-1	TRBD1	many	TRBJ2-5
TGTGCCAGCAGTGGAAACAGGGGTGTGGGCCCTTTTGAACCCCAGCATTTT	CASSGNRGVGPFEPQHF	TRBV25-1	TRBD1	many	TRBJ1-5
TGTGCCAGCAGCCAAGATGGCCTAGCTTACACAGATACGCAGTATTTT	CASSQDGLAYTDTQYF	TRBV14	-	many	TRBJ2-3
TGTGCCATCAGTGATTCCACCGGGACCACCTCTGGGGACGAGCAGTACTTC	CAISDSTGTTSGDEQYF	TRBV10-3	-	many	TRBJ2-7
TGCAGTGCTACTAGCGGGAGAACGGATGAGCAGTTCTTC	CSATSGRTDEQFF	TRBV20-1	TRBD2	many	TRBJ2-1
TGTGCCAGCAGCTTGGAGTCCCTGAACTGTGGCTACACCTTC	CASSLESLNCGYTF	TRBV5-4	-	-	TRBJ1-2
TGTGCCAGCAGCTCCGAACTTAGCGGGGGCCGCACAGATACGCAGTATTTT	CASSSELSGGRTDTQYF	TRBV7-2	TRBD2	many	TRBJ2-3
TGTGCCAGCAGTTTTGAGGGGGGGACCTCTTCGCAGTATTTT	CASSFEGGTSSQYF	TRBV12-3/TRBV12-4	-	-	TRBJ2-3
TGCAGCGTTATACAGCTCAACGAGCAGTACTTC	CSVIQLNEQYF	TRBV29-1	-	many	TRBJ2-7
TGTGCCAGCAGCCTTGGGACGGGGCCGACCGGGGAGCTATTTTTT	CASSLGTGPTGELFF	TRBV9	-	once	TRBJ2-2
TGTGCCAGCAGCTTAGCCACTAGCGGGAGTGGCTCCTACGAGCAGTACTTC	CASSLATSGSGSYEQYF	TRBV7-8	TRBD2	many	TRBJ2-7
TGCAGTGCCTTTACAGGGGGATCCTACGAGCAGTACTTC	CSAFTGGSYEQYF	TRBV20-1	TRBD1	many	TRBJ2-7
TGTGCCAGCAGCCCTCGCTACATTAGCGGGACCCGTCTGTACGAGCAGTACTTC	CASSPRYISGTRLYEQYF	TRBV11-1	TRBD2	many	TRBJ2-7
TGTGCCAGCAGCAGATCCGGGACGCCACCCTTGCAGTTCTTC	CASSRSGTPPLQFF	TRBV28	-	many	TRBJ2-1
TGCAGTGCTGGGACGGGACTGTATGGGGAGCAGTACTTC	CSAGTGLYGEQYF	TRBV20-1	-	many	TRBJ2-7
TGTGCCAGCAGCGCCCCCCGACTAGCGGGCACCGTAGGGTACAATGAGCAGTTCTTC	CASSAPRLAGTVGYNEQFF	TRBV11-1	TRBD2	many	TRBJ2-1
TGTGCCAGCAGCTTAGCTCTGGTCTACACCTTC	CASSLALVYTF	TRBV7-2	-	many	TRBJ1-2
TGTGCCAGCAGCACCCGGACACGGGAAGCTTTCTTT	CASSTRTREAFF	TRBV21-1	-	many	TRBJ1-1
TGTGCCAGCAGGCCCTGGGACGGTAACAATCAGCCCCAGCATTTT	CASRPWDGNNQPQHF	TRBV6-1	-	-	TRBJ1-5
TGTGCCAGCAGTCCCCCAGGACGGAGAGGGTATGAGCAGTTCTTC	CASSPPGRRGYEQFF	TRBV28	-	many	TRBJ2-1
TGTGCCAGCAGTTTCAGGAGATCCTACGAGCAGTACTTC	CASSFRRSYEQYF	TRBV7-7	-	-	TRBJ2-7
TGCAGCGCGACCCGTTTGAACACTGAAGCTTTCTTT	CSATRLNTEAFF	TRBV29-1	-	-	TRBJ1-1
TGCAGTGCTAGAGACGACACCTACTATGGCTACACCTTC	CSARDDTYYGYTF	TRBV20-1	-	many	TRBJ1-2
TGCAGTGCTACGGGACAGGGGGCAGTCCGGTCTGGAAACACCATATATTTT	CSATGQGAVRSGNTIYF	TRBV20-1	TRBD1	many	TRBJ1-3
TGTGCCAGCAGTTTATCCACTTCGACTAGCGGGAGTAAGAGATCCTACGAGCAGTACTTC	CASSLSTSTSGSKRSYEQYF	TRBV28	TRBD2	-	TRBJ2-7
TGTGCCAGCAGCGTGACTTCTGAAAAACTGTTTTTT	CASSVTSEKLFF	TRBV7-9	-	many	TRBJ1-4
TGTGCCAGCAGACCCGGGGGGGGCAATCAGCCCCAGCATTTT	CASRPGGGNQPQHF	TRBV12-3/TRBV12-4	-	many	TRBJ1-5
TGTGCCACCCCAGGGGCCATAAACACCGGGGAGCTGTTTTTT	CATPGAINTGELFF	TRBV18	-	many	TRBJ2-2
TGTGCCTGGAGGGGCGGGTATGAGCAGTTCTTC	CAWRGGYEQFF	TRBV30	-	many	TRBJ2-1
TGTGCCAGCAGTGCGGGACTAGCGGGAGCAGATACGCAGTATTTT	CASSAGLAGADTQYF	TRBV6-1	TRBD2	many	TRBJ2-3
TGTGCCACCAGTATGGGACAGACTATCTACAATGAGCAGTTCTTC	CATSMGQTIYNEQFF	TRBV24-1	TRBD1	many	TRBJ2-1
TGCAGTGCTAGAGACGGAGCACAACTAGCGGGGGGGCCCGGGTATTTT	CSARDGAQLAGGPGYF	TRBV20-1	TRBD2	few	TRBJ2-3
TGCAGTGCTCATGACAGTTACCCCTACAATGAGCAGTTCTTC	CSAHDSYPYNEQFF	TRBV20-1	-	many	TRBJ2-1
TGTGCCAGTAGTACCGTCATTCAGCCCCAGCATTTT	CASSTVIQPQHF	TRBV19	-	many	TRBJ1-5
TGTGCCAGCAGCGGCCGGGACAGGGGGGACGAGCAGTACTTC	CASSGRDRGDEQYF	TRBV3-1	TRBD1	many	TRBJ2-7
TGTGCCAGCAGCCTGCCGGGACAGGGAGTTCCTAATTCACCCCTCCACTTT	CASSLPGQGVPNSPLHF	TRBV28	TRBD1	many	TRBJ1-6
TGCAGTGCTAGAGATCGGGCGGGAGCGAACACCGGGGAGCTGTTTTTT	CSARDRAGANTGELFF	TRBV20-1	TRBD2	many	TRBJ2-2